Each of the 10 T cell receptor beta chains below was sequenced from the same sample in a study of blood T cell repertoires in COVID-19. Profiling relied on immunoSEQ multiplex PCR, and the TCRdb table lists in-frame clones only, not all of them. The sample holds fewer than 75,000 clones, 70% to 90% seen once. Sequencing used peripheral blood. All receptors come from a man between 70 and 80 years old with acute or convalescent COVID-19.

The J gene is TRBJ2-3, the V gene TRBV19, with TRBD2 matching 8 bases. This CDR3 spans 14 amino acids. V trimming: 8 bases; J trimming: 2 bases; junction bases outside the gene matches: 6. Germline V gene sequence: CDR1 LNHDA, CDR2 SQIVND (reference sequence). CDR3: CASHGGGNTDTQYF. CDR3 sequence (DNA): TGTGCCAGTCATGGCGGGGGGAACACAGATACGCAGTATTTT.

The chain uses TRBV18 and TRBJ1-1, with D unclear. The length of the CDR3 is 16 residues. Germline loops: CDR1 KGHSH, CDR2 LQKENI. V lost 3 bases to trimming and J lost 0 bases, with 14 bases between them. DNA of the CDR3: TGTGCCAGCTCACCCTACCCGAAAGAGGTGAACACTGAAGCTTTCTTT. This codes for CASSPYPKEVNTEAFF.

The chain uses TRBV12-3 or TRBV12-4 and TRBJ1-2; D is unresolved. The V end was cut by 4 bases, the J end by 2 bases, with 5 bases between. The CDR3 contains 12 residues. The CDR3 loop is CASSSVNYGYTF. Here the CDR3 DNA reads TGTGCCAGCAGTTCGGTAAACTATGGCTACACCTTC.

This chain joins TRBV6-2 or TRBV6-3 and TRBJ1-2, with D possibly matching TRBD1 (5 bases). The V and J ends lost 4 bases and 7 bases respectively, with 34 bases between them. The CDR3 loop spans 20 amino acids. Germline values: CDR1 MNHEY, CDR2 SVGEGT. In DNA form, the CDR3 reads TGTGCCAGCAGTTCCTCCACCATCCACAGGCCAAAAGATCCCCTATTTGGCTACACCTTC. This sequence encodes CASSSSTIHRPKDPLFGYTF.

The V gene is TRBV30, the J gene TRBJ1-3, with 7 bases aligning to TRBD1. Unmatched junction bases numbered 7, after V lost 3 bases and J lost 5 bases. Germline V lookup: CDR1 GTSNPN, CDR2 SVGIG (reference sequence). CDR3 length equals 14 residues. The CDR3 spells CAWRKGDSRNTIYF. The DNA of the CDR3 is TGTGCCTGGAGAAAGGGGGACAGCCGAAACACCATATATTTT.

The V gene is TRBV19, the J gene TRBJ1-2; 10 bases agree with TRBD1. J was trimmed by 8 bases and V by 4 bases; bases with no gene match: 13. Per germline, CDR1 LNHDA and CDR2 SQIVND (reference sequence). There are 16 residues in the CDR3. The CDR3 is CASSRQGASWLMGYTF. In DNA form, the CDR3 reads TGTGCCAGTAGTAGACAGGGGGCTTCATGGCTTATGGGCTACACCTTC. Supplemented by reference TRBV19 and TRBJ1-2, the full variable domain reads DGGITQSPKYLFRKEGQNVTLSCEQNLNHDAMYWYRQDPGQGLRLIYYSQIVNDFQKGDIAEGYSVSREKKESFPLTVTSAQKNPTAFYLCASSRQGASWLMGYTFGSGTRLTVV.

The CDR3 nucleotides read TGCGCCAGCAGTCCTTTTAGCGGGGGGGTCCAAGAGACCCAGTACTTC. This codes for CASSPFSGGVQETQYF. The V and J genes are TRBV5-1 and TRBJ2-5; 11 positions agree with TRBD2. V lost 5 bases, J lost 1 base, and 7 bases stayed unmatched. This CDR3 contains 16 residues. From germline, CDR1 is SGHRS and CDR2 YFSETQ.

This clone turned up a few times. The CDR3 reads CASAGRGDTQYF. The DNA of the CDR3 is TGTGCCAGCGCGGGGAGAGGAGATACGCAGTATTTT. The J gene is TRBJ2-3, the V gene TRBV19; possible D gene TRBD2, 6 bases. This CDR3 has 12 amino acids. The germline V gene encodes CDR1 LNHDA and CDR2 SQIVND (reference sequence). Trimming removed 9 bases from V and 5 bases from J, with 12 bases in between.

The J gene is TRBJ1-4, the V gene TRBV15; 9 bases line up with TRBD1. Germline assignment: CDR1 LNHNV and CDR2 YYDKDF (reference sequence). The CDR3 totals 17 residues. The trim removed 4 bases at V and 0 bases at J, leaving 6 bases unmatched. CDR3 loop: CATSTQGAGATNEKLFF. CDR3 in DNA: TGTGCCACCAGCACACAGGGGGCCGGCGCAACTAATGAAAAACTGTTTTTT. The whole variable domain, remainder taken from reference TRBV15 and TRBJ1-4, is DAMVIQNPRYQVTQFGKPVTLSCSQTLNHNVMYWYQQKSSQAPKLLFHYYDKDFNNEADTPDNFQSRRPNTSFCFLDIRSPGLGDTAMYLCATSTQGAGATNEKLFFGSGTQLSVL.

This chain links TRBV2 with TRBJ2-5; 10 bases map to TRBD2. With 4 bases clipped from V and 5 bases from J, the junction kept 7 bases outside the gene matches. Germline assignment: CDR1 SNHLY and CDR2 FYNNEI. CDR3 length equals 15 residues. The CDR3 DNA is TGTGCCAGCAGTGTTGCTAGCGGGGGCGGGGAGACCCAGTACTTC. Its translation: CASSVASGGGETQYF.